This T cell receptor (beta chain) stems from a study of blood T cell repertoires in COVID-19 (dated by TCRdb to between 2020 and 2021). Regarding the research as a whole: Samples covering the acute and convalescent phases of COVID-19 were provided by collaborators in the United States, Italy and Spain. The material from the prospective study consisted of cDNA or gDNA derived from T cells, B-cell-depleted T cells, or PBMCs. Deeply sampled blood TCRbeta repertoires from subjects exposed to, actively infected with, or recovered from COVID-19 were included in the dataset. The repertoires were made available in a free public database intended to serve as a resource for research on the immune response to SARS-CoV-2. The samples were drawn from the first 160 participants of the ongoing ImmuneRACE study and from more than 1,000 subjects provided by 6 global collaborators. A de-identified subject ID, COVID-19 status, age in years and sex were almost always included in the sample metadata. Where available, HLA class I and class II types were obtained from metadata supplied by the sample provider rather than from assay-based typing. General conclusions and limits of the study: The quantity of clinical and demographic metadata differed by source and by participant and was supplied without curation.

In the germline V gene, CDR1 corresponds to MNHEY and CDR2 to SVGAGI. V is reduced by 2 bases and J by 5 bases, leaving a spacing of 15 bases between them. Counted from cysteine to phenylalanine, this CDR3 has 15 amino acids. The DNA shown is the 45-base CDR3, in frame from base 1. TCRbeta CDR3 regions were amplified from genomic DNA by means of the immunoSEQ Assay, a bias-controlled multiplex PCR. In the original analysis: The number of nucleated cells in each sample was estimated by amplification of reference gene primers within the assay. Sequence reads were collapsed and filtered to measure the absolute abundance of every unique TCRbeta CDR3 rearrangement. Productive Simpson clonality was computed per sample as the square root of Simpson's diversity index over productive rearrangements. Here the immuneACCESS table is served through TCRdb, limited to in-frame sequences with V and J called. Missing clones are a known gap in these copies; in checked studies unresolved V genes cover under half, and the rest lacks a known reason. From that table come the V and J calls and clone size; the DNA was used to work out D and trimming. Recorded for this sample are approximately 160,000 clones; about four fifths of them occurred a single time. Approximately 10% of the sample goes to the ten largest clones.

Collaborating institutions collected whole blood in K2EDTA tubes following their own protocols. For TCRbeta analysis, collaborators shipped samples in one of three forms: frozen whole blood, isolated PBMCs, or DNA extracted from either of those sample types. Notes on this clone: Its antigen specificity is not known. Base qualities were left out, and no much larger clone turns up one base away.

The chain uses TRBV6-5 and TRBJ1-2; the best D guess is TRBD1, with 6 bases matching. Specimen: peripheral blood. The sequence derives from a man between 60 and 75 years old with active or convalescent COVID-19. DNA sequence: TGTGCCAGCAGTTACAACCGGGACATACTATATGGCTACACCTTC. This translates into CASSYNRDILYGYTF.